This TCR beta chain was obtained from a study of CD8 T cells in Susac syndrome. TCR beta sequences were obtained from blood CD8+ and CD4+ T cells. Random hexamers were used to reverse transcribe the RNA input (roughly 0.5 to 1 ug). TCRdb independently ran MiXCR on the immunoSEQ multiplex PCR reads; one entry per CDR3 protein. The sample holds around 190,000 distinct CDR3 sequences, about 95% seen once. In germline, CDR1 is MDHEN, CDR2 SYDVKM. This CDR3 is built from 10 residues. Sequencing was carried out using CD4+ T cells from PBMCs. The rearrangement links TRBV28 to TRBJ2-7, with D unclear. This TCR was recovered from a human donor in good health. CDR3 DNA sequence: TGTGCAACCGGGCCCTACGAGCAGTACTTC. Translation: CATGPYEQYF.